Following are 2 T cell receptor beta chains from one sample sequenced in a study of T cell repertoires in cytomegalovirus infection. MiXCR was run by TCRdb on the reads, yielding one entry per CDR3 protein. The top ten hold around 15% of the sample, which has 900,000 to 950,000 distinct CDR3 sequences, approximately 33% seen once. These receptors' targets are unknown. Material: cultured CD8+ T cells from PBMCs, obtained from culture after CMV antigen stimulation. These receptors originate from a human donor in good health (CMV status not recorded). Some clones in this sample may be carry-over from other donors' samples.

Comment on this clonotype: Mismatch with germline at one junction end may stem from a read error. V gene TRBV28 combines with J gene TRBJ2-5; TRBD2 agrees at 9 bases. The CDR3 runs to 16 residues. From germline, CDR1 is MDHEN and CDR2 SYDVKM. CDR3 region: CASSLWRGGASETQYF. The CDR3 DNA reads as TGTGCCAGCAGTCTATGGCGCGGGGGGGCCTCAGAGACCCAGTACTTC.

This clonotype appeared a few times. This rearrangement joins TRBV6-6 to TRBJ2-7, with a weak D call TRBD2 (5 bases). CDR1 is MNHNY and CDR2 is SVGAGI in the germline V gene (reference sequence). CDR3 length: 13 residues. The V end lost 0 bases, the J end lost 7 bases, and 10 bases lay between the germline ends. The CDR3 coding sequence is TGTGCCAGCAGTTACTCTTCCCAGCGGGAGCAGTACTTC. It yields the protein CASSYSSQREQYF.